A selection of T cell receptor beta chains follows, all from one sample in a study of blood T cell repertoires in COVID-19. The method was immunoSEQ multiplex PCR; TCRdb's version includes in-frame clones alone and lacks a portion of them. The data contain tens of thousands of clones, roughly 90% of them seen just once; the ten biggest clones take up about 1.5%. The material sequenced was peripheral blood. The receptor source for this set is a man aged 50 to 60 with acute or convalescent COVID-19. CDR3s include the opening cysteine and the closing phenylalanine or tryptophan. Fields, in order: J gene, clone size, D gene, V gene, CDR3 DNA, CDR3 protein. D genes are given only for firm matches. Only some rows state a clone size, as once, few, many or a class for expanded clones.

J gene: TRBJ2-5
clone size: -
D gene: -
V gene: TRBV5-4
CDR3 DNA: TGTGCCAGCAGCTCGGCTGGGGGACTCCTAGAGACCCAGTACTTC
CDR3 protein: CASSSAGGLLETQYF

J gene: TRBJ1-2
clone size: -
D gene: -
V gene: TRBV11-2
CDR3 DNA: TGTGCCAGCAGCTTAGATCCAGGGACTAACTATGGCTACACCTTC
CDR3 protein: CASSLDPGTNYGYTF

J gene: TRBJ2-1
clone size: -
D gene: TRBD2
V gene: TRBV20-1
CDR3 DNA: TGCAGTGCCAGTCCCCAGCTAGCGGCCTTGGACAATGAGCAGTTCTTC
CDR3 protein: CSASPQLAALDNEQFF

J gene: TRBJ1-6
clone size: once
D gene: -
V gene: TRBV21-1
CDR3 DNA: TGTGCCAGCAGCGTCCCGGGACAGATTAATTCACCCCTCCACTTT
CDR3 protein: CASSVPGQINSPLHF

J gene: TRBJ1-1
clone size: -
D gene: TRBD1
V gene: TRBV6-2/TRBV6-3
CDR3 DNA: TGTGCCAGCAGTTACGGCAGGGGGACTGAAGCTTTCTTT
CDR3 protein: CASSYGRGTEAFF

J gene: TRBJ2-1
clone size: -
D gene: TRBD1
V gene: TRBV7-2
CDR3 DNA: TGTGCCAGCAGCATTACCGGGACAGGGGTCAATGAGCAGTTCTTC
CDR3 protein: CASSITGTGVNEQFF

J gene: TRBJ1-2
clone size: -
D gene: TRBD1
V gene: TRBV7-2
CDR3 DNA: TGTGCCAGCAGCTTAGCGGGCCAGGGGGCATTCTATGGCTACACCTTC
CDR3 protein: CASSLAGQGAFYGYTF

J gene: TRBJ1-4
clone size: -
D gene: -
V gene: TRBV6-6
CDR3 DNA: TGTGCCAGCAGTTACTCGACTGGTGCAACTAATGAAAAACTGTTTTTT
CDR3 protein: CASSYSTGATNEKLFF

J gene: TRBJ2-1
clone size: -
D gene: -
V gene: TRBV28
CDR3 DNA: TGTGCCAGCAGTGCGGAGCTATCTCTGCCGATTGAGCAGTTCTTC
CDR3 protein: CASSAELSLPIEQFF

J gene: TRBJ1-4
clone size: -
D gene: TRBD1
V gene: TRBV27
CDR3 DNA: TGTGCCAGCAGTTTTACAGGGGGGGAAAAACTGTTTTTT
CDR3 protein: CASSFTGGEKLFF

J gene: TRBJ1-5
clone size: -
D gene: -
V gene: TRBV15
CDR3 DNA: TGTGCCACCAGCAGAGGGCTCCCAGGCAGCAATCAGCCCCAGCATTTT
CDR3 protein: CATSRGLPGSNQPQHF

J gene: TRBJ2-3
clone size: -
D gene: -
V gene: TRBV11-2
CDR3 DNA: TGTGCCAGCAGCCGATTCGGTATGGATACGCAGTATTTT
CDR3 protein: CASSRFGMDTQYF

J gene: TRBJ1-2
clone size: -
D gene: TRBD1
V gene: TRBV5-6
CDR3 DNA: TGTGCCAGCAGCTCCGCGGACAGGCGATATGGCTACACCTTC
CDR3 protein: CASSSADRRYGYTF

J gene: TRBJ2-1
clone size: few
D gene: TRBD2
V gene: TRBV13
CDR3 DNA: TGTGCCAGCAGCTCCTCCGGGACTAGCGGGTACAATGAGCAGTTCTTC
CDR3 protein: CASSSSGTSGYNEQFF

J gene: TRBJ1-1
clone size: -
D gene: TRBD1
V gene: TRBV6-1
CDR3 DNA: TGTGCCAGCAGTGATCCCGGGACAGTAACCACTGAAGCTTTCTTT
CDR3 protein: CASSDPGTVTTEAFF

J gene: TRBJ1-5
clone size: -
D gene: -
V gene: TRBV3-1/TRBV3-2
CDR3 DNA: TGTGCCAGCAGCCAAGATTACTTGGCGGGCAATCAGCCCCAGCATTTT
CDR3 protein: CASSQDYLAGNQPQHF

J gene: TRBJ2-7
clone size: -
D gene: TRBD2
V gene: TRBV27
CDR3 DNA: TGTGCCAGCAGTTTAGCTAGCGGGGGTTCCTACGAGCAGTACTTC
CDR3 protein: CASSLASGGSYEQYF

J gene: TRBJ1-2
clone size: -
D gene: TRBD1
V gene: TRBV2
CDR3 DNA: TGTGCCAGCAGTGCCGGGACAGGGAAGTATGGCTACACCTTC
CDR3 protein: CASSAGTGKYGYTF

J gene: TRBJ2-5
clone size: -
D gene: TRBD1
V gene: TRBV9
CDR3 DNA: TGTGCCAGCAGCCCCCAACAGGGGATTATAGGGACCCAGTACTTC
CDR3 protein: CASSPQQGIIGTQYF

J gene: TRBJ1-3
clone size: -
D gene: -
V gene: TRBV6-5
CDR3 DNA: TGTGCCGCGGGGGGTGACCGAACTGGAAACACCATATATTTT
CDR3 protein: CAAGGDRTGNTIYF

J gene: TRBJ2-5
clone size: once
D gene: -
V gene: TRBV28
CDR3 DNA: TGTGCCAGCAATTTCGGGGGGCGGCCGAGGGAAGAGACCCAGTACTTC
CDR3 protein: CASNFGGRPREETQYF

J gene: TRBJ2-7
clone size: -
D gene: -
V gene: TRBV7-2
CDR3 DNA: TGTGCCAGCACCCTAACTCGAGACTACGAGCAGTACTTC
CDR3 protein: CASTLTRDYEQYF

J gene: TRBJ2-2
clone size: -
D gene: -
V gene: TRBV5-1
CDR3 DNA: TGCGCCAGCAGCTTGTTTAGCGGGAACACCGGGGAGCTGTTTTTT
CDR3 protein: CASSLFSGNTGELFF

J gene: TRBJ1-1
clone size: -
D gene: TRBD1
V gene: TRBV5-1
CDR3 DNA: TGCGCCAGCAGCCCAGGGACAGGGGGCGCAAGGAACACTGAAGCTTTCTTT
CDR3 protein: CASSPGTGGARNTEAFF

J gene: TRBJ2-2
clone size: -
D gene: TRBD2
V gene: TRBV15
CDR3 DNA: TGTGCCTCAGCGGGAGGGCCGGGCACCGGGGAGCTGTTTTTT
CDR3 protein: CASAGGPGTGELFF

J gene: TRBJ2-3
clone size: -
D gene: TRBD2
V gene: TRBV6-5
CDR3 DNA: TGTGCCAGCACCCCGCGGGGGGATGGCACAGATACGCAGTATTTT
CDR3 protein: CASTPRGDGTDTQYF

J gene: TRBJ1-1
clone size: many
D gene: -
V gene: TRBV27
CDR3 DNA: TGTGCCAGCAGTTTTCAGGGAATGAACACTGAAGCTTTCTTT
CDR3 protein: CASSFQGMNTEAFF

J gene: TRBJ2-4
clone size: -
D gene: TRBD1
V gene: TRBV5-4
CDR3 DNA: TGTGCCAGCAGCCGGACAGGGTTAGACATTCAGTACTTC
CDR3 protein: CASSRTGLDIQYF

J gene: TRBJ2-3
clone size: -
D gene: -
V gene: TRBV3-1/TRBV3-2
CDR3 DNA: TGTGCCAGCAGCCAAGCACGCGGGGATACGCAGTATTTT
CDR3 protein: CASSQARGDTQYF

J gene: TRBJ2-3
clone size: -
D gene: TRBD2
V gene: TRBV13
CDR3 DNA: TGTGCCAGCAGCTTAGACGGCGGGGGGGCTGCAGATACGCAGTATTTT
CDR3 protein: CASSLDGGGAADTQYF

J gene: TRBJ1-4
clone size: few
D gene: TRBD1
V gene: TRBV19
CDR3 DNA: TGTGCCAGTAAAGGACAGGGAGGTAAACTGTTTTTT
CDR3 protein: CASKGQGGKLFF

J gene: TRBJ1-6
clone size: -
D gene: -
V gene: TRBV19
CDR3 DNA: TGTGCCAGTAGTATAGATCGGAGGGGCTCGTATAATTCACCCCTCCACTTT
CDR3 protein: CASSIDRRGSYNSPLHF

J gene: TRBJ1-1
clone size: -
D gene: -
V gene: TRBV3-1/TRBV3-2
CDR3 DNA: TGTGCCAGCAGCCAAGGGGGGGGAGGACACACTGAAGCTTTCTTT
CDR3 protein: CASSQGGGGHTEAFF

J gene: TRBJ2-2
clone size: -
D gene: TRBD1
V gene: TRBV19
CDR3 DNA: TGTGCCAGTAGTATACGTGGGGACAGACAAAACACCGGGGAGCTGTTTTTT
CDR3 protein: CASSIRGDRQNTGELFF

J gene: TRBJ1-3
clone size: -
D gene: -
V gene: TRBV18
CDR3 DNA: TGTGCCAGCTCCTCACGAGGGAGCAGCTCTGGAAACACCATATATTTT
CDR3 protein: CASSSRGSSSGNTIYF

J gene: TRBJ1-1
clone size: once
D gene: TRBD1
V gene: TRBV6-6
CDR3 DNA: TGTGCCAGCAGTTACTCGGCAGGGGGGACTGAAGCTTTCTTT
CDR3 protein: CASSYSAGGTEAFF

J gene: TRBJ2-3
clone size: -
D gene: TRBD2
V gene: TRBV7-3
CDR3 DNA: TGTGCCAGCAGCCCCGATCTAGCGGGAAACCCAGGAATGAAGTATTTT
CDR3 protein: CASSPDLAGNPGMKYF